One sample yielded the 20 T cell receptor beta chains listed below, sequenced in a study of vaccination and CD4 T cells after COVID-19. These receptors lack a known antigen. Researchers used the Oncomine TCR Beta short-read assay to sequence DNA from cultured CD4+ T cells. TCRdb called the PCR reads again in MiXCR, with one record for every CDR3 protein. Of thousands of distinct CDR3 sequences in the sample, around 16% are singletons; the top ten hold around a fifth. Regarding treatment: approximately 9-day PBMC culture with coronavirus spike peptide pools or control peptides (ViraFEST assay). The sample consisted of CD4+ T cells from blood, cultured in vitro. These receptor sequences come from a human donor who had recovered from COVID-19.

This clonotype was picked up a small number of times. The chain links TRBV11-1 to TRBJ2-2, with 8 nucleotides matching TRBD2. The CDR3 has 13 amino acids. After removal of 8 bases from V and 5 bases from J, the junction contained 4 bases not matched to a gene. Germline V CDR1 and CDR2: SGHAT, FQDESV (reference sequence). The CDR3 region has the DNA TGTGCCAGCGAAGGCGGGGGGACCGGGGAGCTGTTTTTT. Translating it yields CASEGGGTGELFF.

This clonotype counts as medium-sized. V gene TRBV10-3 combines with J gene TRBJ1-2, with TRBD1 matching over 9 bases. This CDR3 is 14 amino acids long. V dropped 10 bases and J dropped 2; count of bases not matched to a gene: 8. Germline V CDR1 and CDR2: ENHRY, SYGVKD. DNA for the CDR3: TGTGCCACCCGAGGGGACAGGGAGAACTATGGCTACACCTTC. It yields the protein CATRGDRENYGYTF.

This clonotype was observed a few times. The chain joins TRBV12-3 or TRBV12-4 to TRBJ2-2; D is unclear. There are 15 residues in the CDR3. Deletions cut 5 bases from V and 2 bases from J, with 12 bases between. The CDR3 region has the DNA TGTGCCAGCAGTCCCGGAGATCTTAACACCGGGGAGCTGTTTTTT. Protein product: CASSPGDLNTGELFF.

The gene calls are TRBV25-1 and TRBJ1-3; the D gene is possibly TRBD1 (6 bases). Germline CDR1 and CDR2: MGHDK and SYGVNS. V lost 2 bases and J lost 3, with 20 bases in between. The CDR3 consists of 18 residues. CDR3 sequence: CASSEVSSGARGGNTIYF. CDR3 bases: TGTGCCAGCAGTGAAGTATCATCCGGCGCCAGGGGTGGAAACACCATATATTTT.

This clonotype was observed a handful of times. The V and J genes are TRBV12-2 and TRBJ1-2; no check of the table's D call, TRBD1, against the DNA was made. TRBV12-2 represents a pseudogene. The CDR3 runs 18 residues. The CDR3 DNA sequence: TGTGCAAGTCGCTTAAGCGCGACAAGGGGGCGGATGTTCTATGGCTACACCTTC. It translates to CASRLSATRGRMFYGYTF.

Comments on this clonotype: Sequence at one end of the junction differs from germline and may be a read error. The gene calls are TRBV6-5 and TRBJ2-5; D possibly corresponds to TRBD2 (5 bases). CDR1 and CDR2 from the germline V gene are MNHEY and SVGAGI. The CDR3 is 14 amino acids. DNA for the CDR3: TGTCCCAGCAGTTCGATCGGGATACAAGAGACCCAGTACTTC. This sequence encodes CPSSSIGIQETQYF.

This clonotype was seen a few times. This chain uses TRBV27 with TRBJ2-7, with TRBD1 matching 12 bases. The V gene's germline CDR1 is MNHEY and CDR2 SMNVEV (reference sequence). The CDR3 totals 14 residues. J lost 3 bases, V lost 6 bases, and 3 bases had no gene match. CDR3 sequence reads: CASRRDRGLYEQYF. In DNA form, the CDR3 reads TGTGCCAGCAGAAGGGACAGGGGGCTCTACGAGCAGTACTTC.

By sample fraction, this clonotype is medium-sized. This chain joins TRBV5-4 and TRBJ2-5, with 8 bases identical to TRBD2. Looked up from germline, CDR1 is SGHNT and CDR2 is YYREEE (reference sequence). The CDR3 contains 16 residues. J gave up 1 base and V 2 bases, and 7 bases lay outside the gene matches. The CDR3 region is CASSLGVLAVQETQYF. CDR3 coding DNA: TGTGCCAGCAGCTTAGGGGTACTAGCGGTCCAAGAGACCCAGTACTTC.

Comments on this clonotype: This may arise from a read error, as a much more abundant clone is one base away. This chain connects TRBV5-1 to TRBJ1-1, with a weak D call TRBD1 (5 bases). The CDR3 contains 14 residues. Germline CDR1 reads SGHRS; CDR2 reads YFSETQ. In nucleotides, the CDR3 is TGCGCCGGCAGCTTGGCCTCCGGGGGCACTGAAGCTTTCTTT. Its translation: CAGSLASGGTEAFF.

This clonotype is large within its sample. V and J are TRBV19 and TRBJ2-5; D is perhaps TRBD2 (6 bases). The CDR3 extends over 14 amino acids. V was trimmed by 3 bases and J by 2 bases, leaving 10 bases between them. In germline, CDR1 is LNHDA, CDR2 SQIVND (reference sequence). CDR3 nucleotide sequence: TGTGCCAGTAGTATGCGGACTACACAAGAGACCCAGTACTTC. As protein: CASSMRTTQETQYF.

The chain has TRBV11-1 and TRBJ1-2; D uncertain. CDR3 length: 15 amino acids. V was trimmed by 3 bases and J by 5 bases, leaving 16 bases between them. Looked up from germline, CDR1 is SGHAT and CDR2 is FQDESV (reference sequence). This chain's CDR3 is CASSFGPNRTYGYTF. The CDR3 region has the DNA TGTGCCAGCAGCTTCGGACCCAATAGGACTTATGGCTACACCTTC.

This clonotype was observed a few times. This chain connects TRBV6-5 to TRBJ1-2; 9 bases align to TRBD1. CDR1 and CDR2 (germline): MNHEY, SVGAGI. The CDR3 covers 18 residues. J lost 6 bases, V lost 2 bases, and 16 bases had no gene match. The CDR3 spells CASSYGTGLGFLGHGYTF. The CDR3 DNA reads TGTGCCAGCAGTTACGGGACAGGGCTAGGTTTCCTGGGTCATGGCTACACCTTC.

V and J are TRBV30 and TRBJ1-2; D gene uncertain. The CDR3 runs 13 residues. Trimming cost V 0 bases and J 4 bases, with 9 bases left between them. Looked up from germline, CDR1 is GTSNPN and CDR2 is SVGIG (reference sequence). Here the CDR3 reads CAWSVGPRYGYTF. Here the CDR3 DNA reads TGTGCCTGGAGTGTGGGTCCTCGCTATGGCTACACCTTC.

This clonotype was seen a few times. The chain is built from TRBV20-1 and TRBJ1-4; D gene unclear. CDR3 length equals 14 residues. Germline assignment: CDR1 DFQATT and CDR2 SNEGSKA (reference sequence). Trimming cost V 3 bases and J 0 bases, with 8 bases left between them. CDR3 in amino acids: CSASGQATNEKLFF. The CDR3 nucleotides are TGCAGTGCTAGTGGGCAAGCAACTAATGAAAAACTGTTTTTT.

The rearrangement joins TRBV6-1 to TRBJ2-2, with D unresolved. V gave up 4 bases and J gave up 6 bases, with 9 bases separating them. CDR3 length: 13 amino acids. Germline CDR1 is MNHNS and CDR2 is SASEGT. Here the CDR3 reads CASSGAGAGELFF. CDR3 bases: TGTGCCAGCAGTGGAGCCGGAGCCGGGGAGCTGTTTTTT.

This clonotype showed up just a few times. The gene calls are TRBV18 and TRBJ2-7, with 8 bases fitting TRBD1. V gave up 5 bases and J gave up 0 bases; unmatched junction bases: 3. The CDR3 sequence is 14 residues long. Looked up from germline, CDR1 is KGHSH and CDR2 is LQKENI. The CDR3 sequence: CASSTGTGSYEQYF. CDR3 nucleotide sequence: TGTGCCAGCTCAACCGGGACAGGCTCCTACGAGCAGTACTTC.

In its sample, this clonotype was seen a few times. This chain links TRBV27 with TRBJ1-2; 7 bases map to TRBD1. Germline-derived CDR1 and CDR2 are MNHEY and SMNVEV (reference sequence). J gave up 2 bases and V 5 bases, and 11 bases lay outside the gene matches. The length of the CDR3 is 16 residues. CDR3 sequence (DNA): TGTGCCAGCAGTAGCGGGGGGACAGCCGTCAACTATGGCTACACCTTC. This gives the protein CASSSGGTAVNYGYTF.

By sample fraction, this clonotype is medium-sized. The chain recombines TRBV6-1 with TRBJ1-5, with D tentatively TRBD1 (5 bases). V gave up 6 bases and J gave up 3 bases, with 15 bases separating them. There are 15 residues in the CDR3. Per germline, CDR1 MNHNS and CDR2 SASEGT. The CDR3: CASSGGQGYNQPQHF. CDR3 coding DNA: TGTGCCAGCAGCGGTGGGCAGGGTTACAATCAGCCCCAGCATTTT.

The J gene is TRBJ1-1, the V gene TRBV6-5; perhaps TRBD1 as D (5 bases). There are 14 residues in the CDR3. Germline CDR1 MNHEY, CDR2 SVGAGI. Deletions cut 2 bases from V and 7 bases from J, with 14 bases between. The CDR3 loop reads CASSYVTGQGEAFF. The CDR3 DNA reads as TGTGCCAGCAGTTACGTTACAGGTCAAGGTGAAGCTTTCTTT.

Judged by abundance, this clonotype is medium-sized. This CDR3 is CAISLDGDQPQHF. The CDR3 coding sequence is TGTGCCATCAGTCTGGACGGAGATCAGCCCCAGCATTTT. The J gene is TRBJ1-5, the V gene TRBV10-3, with no clear D. Germline loops: CDR1 ENHRY, CDR2 SYGVKD. V gave up 5 bases and J gave up 5 bases, with 10 bases separating them. This CDR3 comprises 13 residues.